A single sample is the source of the 20 T cell receptor beta chains below, sequenced in a study of cytomegalovirus exposure and HLA in healthy donors. Vbeta (60) and Jbeta (13) primers were used in the PCR. TCRdb's table, derived via immunoSEQ multiplex PCR, lists solely in-frame clones and lacks some. Of over 100,000 clones in the sample, around 83% were seen once. The source material was PBMCs. The receptors derive from a man aged 25 to 45 in good health and CMV-seropositive.

The CDR3 is CASSGRRGISEQFF. CDR3 nucleotides: TGTGCCAGCAGTGGACGGAGGGGAATTAGTGAGCAGTTCTTC. The chain uses TRBV2 and TRBJ2-1; D is possibly TRBD2 (6 bases). The germline CDR1 and CDR2 sequences are SNHLY and FYNNEI. CDR3 size: 14 residues. Trimming pared 4 bases from V and 9 bases from J, leaving 16 bases between.

The chain uses TRBV5-4 and TRBJ2-5; D might be TRBD1 (5 bases). From germline, CDR1 is SGHNT and CDR2 YYREEE (reference sequence). CDR3 length: 13 amino acids. Trimming removed 0 bases at V and 5 bases at J, with 8 bases between. CDR3 protein: CASSLVGAETQYF. CDR3 sequence (DNA): TGTGCCAGCAGCTTGGTAGGGGCGGAGACCCAGTACTTC.

The rearrangement links TRBV21-1 to TRBJ2-7; no DNA check was done on the table's D call, TRBD2. TRBV21-1 is termed a pseudogene. The CDR3 is made up of 18 amino acids. CDR3 sequence reads: CASSPYPNSGIFCYEQYV. The CDR3 nucleotides are TGTGCCAGCAGCCCTTACCCGAATAGCGGGATTTTCTGCTACGAGCAGTACGTC.

This chain connects TRBV5-4 to TRBJ2-5, with 8 bases that match TRBD2. After removal of 4 bases from V and 5 bases from J, the junction contained 16 bases not matched to a gene. The CDR3 consists of 17 residues. CDR1 SGHNT and CDR2 YYREEE come from the germline V gene (reference sequence). The CDR3 region has the DNA TGTGCCAGCAGCCCCACGAACCTTGGGACTAGTAGGGAGACCCAGTACTTC. Translated, it gives CASSPTNLGTSRETQYF.

J is TRBJ1-2 and V is TRBV13; D may be TRBD1 (5 bases). V was cut by 3 bases and J by 7 bases, with 9 bases left in between. This CDR3 spans 12 amino acids. Germline V gives CDR1 PRHDT, CDR2 FYEKMQ (reference sequence). This CDR3 reads CASSFSQGGYTF. CDR3 coding DNA: TGTGCCAGCAGCTTTTCTCAGGGTGGCTACACCTTC. The full variable domain, rest sourced from reference TRBV13 and TRBJ1-2, is AAGVIQSPRHLIKEKRETATLKCYPIPRHDTVYWYQQGPGQDPQFLISFYEKMQSDKGSIPDRFSAQQFSDYHSELNMSSLELGDSALYFCASSFSQGGYTFGSGTRLTVV.

The chain couples TRBV5-1 to TRBJ1-3; the D is unclear. Germline CDR1 reads SGHRS; CDR2 reads YFSETQ. The CDR3 has 16 residues. V lost 0 bases and J lost 0, with 10 bases in between. The chain's CDR3 is CASSLGELPSGNTIYF. The CDR3 DNA sequence: TGCGCCAGCAGCTTGGGGGAGCTACCCTCTGGAAACACCATATATTTT.

The chain employs TRBV23-1 and TRBJ2-1; 10 bases align to TRBD2. TRBV23-1 is recorded as an ORF, its role being uncertain. This CDR3 region has 17 residues. V trimming: 4 bases; J trimming: 0 bases; junction bases outside the gene matches: 6. The CDR3 nucleotides are TGCGCCAGCAGTCCCGGACTAGCGGTACTCTCCTACAATGAGCAGTTCTTC. This gives the protein CASSPGLAVLSYNEQFF.

This chain connects TRBV7-8 to TRBJ1-5, with 8 bases identical to TRBD1. The V gene end was trimmed by 5 bases and the J gene end by 7 bases; junction bases not matched to a gene: 4. CDR1 and CDR2 from the germline V gene are SGHVS and FQNEAQ. The CDR3 sequence is 13 residues long. CDR3 loop: CASSRTGLQPQHF. The CDR3 DNA follows: TGTGCCAGCAGCCGGACAGGGTTACAGCCCCAGCATTTT.

This clone was detected only once. Other DNA sequences from this sample encode an identical CDR3 as well. Here the CDR3 DNA reads TGTGCCAGCAGCTTAGACCGAGAGACCCAGTACTTC. Translation: CASSLDRETQYF. V and J are TRBV11-2 and TRBJ2-5; D gene unclear. Germline CDR1 is SGHAT and CDR2 is FQNNGV. The V end was cut by 0 bases, the J end by 4 bases, with 3 bases between. The CDR3 extends over 12 amino acids. The variable domain in full, with the rest retrieved from reference TRBV11-2 and TRBJ2-5, is EAGVAQSPRYKIIEKRQSVAFWCNPISGHATLYWYQQILGQGPKLLIQFQNNGVVDDSQLPKDRFSAERLKGVDSTLKIQPAKLEDSAVYLCASSLDRETQYFGPGTRLLVL.

This chain joins TRBV5-4 and TRBJ1-2; TRBD1 matches 12 bases. The CDR3 consists of 13 residues. V lost 9 bases, J lost 7 bases, and 7 bases stayed unmatched. Germline V gives CDR1 SGHNT, CDR2 YYREEE (reference sequence). The CDR3 nucleotides are TGTGCCACCCCCGGGACAGGGGGCTTTGGCTACACCTTC. Residues: CATPGTGGFGYTF.

The J gene is TRBJ1-2, the V gene TRBV7-9; 7 positions agree with TRBD1. Per the germline V gene, CDR1 is SEHNR and CDR2 is FQNEAQ (reference sequence). There are 15 residues in the CDR3. The trim removed 5 bases at V and 4 bases at J, leaving 10 bases unmatched. CDR3 coding DNA: TGTGCCAGCAGCACCTCCGGGACAGTCCTCTATGGCTACACCTTC. This encodes CASSTSGTVLYGYTF. Combining the CDR3 with reference TRBV7-9 and TRBJ1-2 gives the whole variable domain DTGVSQNPRHKITKRGQNVTFRCDPISEHNRLYWYRQTLGQGPEFLTYFQNEAQLEKSRLLSDRFSAERPKGSFSTLEIQRTEQGDSAMYLCASSTSGTVLYGYTFGSGTRLTVV.

This chain connects TRBV2 to TRBJ1-1; D may be TRBD1 (5 bases). The length of the CDR3 is 14 residues. V was shortened by 3 bases and J by 4 bases, with 12 bases between the two germline ends. Per the germline V gene, CDR1 is SNHLY and CDR2 is FYNNEI. This chain's CDR3 is CASSEMEGSTEAFF. The CDR3 DNA is TGTGCCAGCAGTGAGATGGAGGGGAGCACTGAAGCTTTCTTT.

This sequence joins TRBV2 and TRBJ2-3; tentative D call: TRBD2 (5 bases). Between the trimmed V and J ends, which lost 4 bases and 14 bases, there was a span of 13 bases. This CDR3 comprises 11 residues. CDR1 is SNHLY and CDR2 is FYNNEI in the germline V gene. In nucleotides, the CDR3 is TGTGCCAGCAGTGTACTAGATAGGCTGTATTTT. It specifies CASSVLDRLYF.

The chain uses TRBV30 and TRBJ1-1; D gene uncertain. The CDR3 loop spans 13 amino acids. Germline V CDR1 and CDR2: GTSNPN, SVGIG (reference sequence). V lost 8 bases to trimming and J lost 1 base, with 14 bases between them. CDR3 in amino acids: CARERAGNTEAFF. CDR3 bases: TGTGCCCGGGAACGCGCGGGGAACACTGAAGCTTTCTTT.

The V and J genes are TRBV27 and TRBJ2-3, with 7 bases that match TRBD1. Trimming at V came to 6 bases and at J to 2 bases, leaving 8 bases not matched to a gene. This CDR3 spans 15 amino acids. Germline V lookup: CDR1 MNHEY, CDR2 SMNVEV (reference sequence). For the CDR3, the DNA is TGTGCCAGCAGCCGTCGACAGGGCTTCACAGATACGCAGTATTTT. It specifies CASSRRQGFTDTQYF.

This clone was counted between two and nine times. V usage is TRBV7-6 and J usage is TRBJ1-2; D uncertain. The CDR3 spans 15 residues. Germline assignment: CDR1 SGHVS and CDR2 FNYEAQ. V was clipped by 5 bases and J by 5 bases, with 18 bases between them. CDR3 bases: TGTGCCAGCAGCAACCCAGGACGGAGGCCGTATGGCTACACCTTC. Its protein is CASSNPGRRPYGYTF.

The chain recombines TRBV6-6 with TRBJ1-1; 7 nucleotides agree with TRBD1. V shed 7 bases and J 8 bases; nucleotides not matched to a gene: 10. The CDR3 length is 13 residues. CDR1 is MNHNY and CDR2 is SVGAGI in the germline V gene (reference sequence). The CDR3 DNA reads TGTGCCAGCACAGACAGGGCCGGCTTCGAAGCTTTCTTT. This codes for CASTDRAGFEAFF.

The CDR3 DNA reads as TGTGCCAGCAGCCTACTGTGGATGCAGGGCGAACAGCCCCAGCATTTT. This sequence encodes CASSLLWMQGEQPQHF. V usage is TRBV7-8 and J usage is TRBJ1-5; D might be TRBD1 (5 bases). Germline loops: CDR1 SGHVS, CDR2 FQNEAQ. V lost 5 bases to trimming and J lost 7 bases, with 21 bases between them. The CDR3 runs 16 residues.

V is TRBV5-6 and J is TRBJ1-4; D is perhaps TRBD1 (5 bases). V was trimmed by 6 bases and J by 2 bases, leaving 20 bases between them. Germline assignment: CDR1 SGHDT and CDR2 YYEEEE. The CDR3 extends over 17 amino acids. CDR3 sequence reads: CASTWGVSEATNEKLFF. The CDR3 DNA follows: TGTGCCAGCACTTGGGGGGTCTCCGAGGCTACTAATGAAAAACTGTTTTTT.

Comments on this clone: The same CDR3 is also encoded by other DNA sequences in this sample. The genes are TRBV10-3 and TRBJ1-5, with D hard to call. The CDR3 spans 12 residues. In germline, CDR1 is ENHRY, CDR2 SYGVKD. The V end lost 3 bases, the J end lost 3 bases, and 3 bases lay between the germline ends. CDR3 sequence reads: CAISDNNQPQHF. CDR3 bases: TGTGCCATCAGTGACAACAATCAGCCCCAGCATTTT.